This T cell receptor beta chain was captured by sequencing in a study (dated by TCRdb to about 2017). Context from the whole study: Blood, up to 100 ml, was collected from patients, as were 6 to 12 samples obtained by duodenal biopsy. The study followed gluten-specific CD4+ T cell receptor repertoires in celiac disease across blood and gut, across disease stages, and over intervals ranging from weeks to decades. In total, the study looked at blood and gut biopsy samples from some 19 celiac disease patients. Patients with historic T cell material from decades earlier were invited to donate new blood and biopsy samples for long-term comparison. Cells from most subjects were stained with pooled PE-conjugated tetramers presenting the glia-alpha1a, -alpha2, -omega1 and -omega2 epitopes. The investigation overall reported the following: The conclusions depend on the specificity of the tetramers, and in earlier work about 80% of tetramer-sorted clones showed antigen-specific proliferation. Of some 2,000 TCRs from some 16 patients, about 9.6% of the TCR-alpha, TCR-beta or paired amino acid sequences were public. About 1% of TCR-beta sequences and over 0.15% of paired TCR-alpha/beta clonotypes were shared across patients; authors concluded cross-contamination was not an issue. Because of sampling limits, maximum clonotype overlap between two independent sequencing runs of the same sample was only 50% to 55%. Persistence of gluten-specific clonotypes for decades was observed, with up to roughly 50% overlap detected between samples obtained 16 to 28 years apart.

This clonotype is deemed medium-sized (0.01 to 0.1%). Per-base qualities were not stored, and no clone one base away is much larger. When samples held relatively high numbers of tetramer-positive T cells, bulk-cell sorting was done alongside single-cell sorting. HLA-DQ:gluten tetramers were used to isolate gluten-specific T cells, which were then analyzed by high-throughput sequencing of rearranged TCR-alpha and TCR-beta genes. A BD Aria II cell sorter was used for all sorting, and FlowJo was used to analyze the flow data. CDR1 SGHTA and CDR2 FQGNSA are derived from the germline V gene. Reading from cysteine to phenylalanine, the CDR3 counts 13 amino acids. Of the read, only the CDR3 DNA is kept; its 39 bases are in frame from base 1. Trimming removed 5 bases from V and 4 bases from J, leaving 10 bases between the germline ends. Libraries were made using 5' RACE. A modified SMART protocol was used to prepare the bulk TCR libraries. On Illumina MiSeq, bulk TCR libraries were sequenced with paired-end 300 bp reads, whereas single-cell libraries were run on paired-end 250 bp MiSeq. The study's own analysis went as follows. Reads were preprocessed using selected pRESTO steps, and V, D, J genes and CDR3 junctions were assigned using IMGT/HighV-QUEST. Bulk sequences were retained only if present in at least two replicas with cumulative read counts of 10 or more. For samples with more than 20 cells, repertoire diversity was measured using a sample-corrected Shannon entropy estimator. TCRdb reran the public reads through fastp at Q25 and MiXCR, keeping productive beta chains. For every CDR3 protein sequence, its rows merge into one entry that carries the most common genes and DNA. The V and J calls come from TCRdb's annotation, not from the publication. In this sample the table shows hundreds of distinct CDR3 sequences, about 20% of which occur a single time. Roughly two thirds of the sample lies in the top ten.

Here the sequenced sample was gluten tetramer+ CD4+ T cells from blood or duodenal biopsy (not recorded which); whether cultured is not recorded, taken while untreated, on a gluten-free diet, or during gluten challenge (not recorded which). The sample's cell subset or site label, in plain terms: CD4+ T cells binding HLA-DQ:gluten tetramers. The chain is made from TRBV7-2 and TRBJ2-3, with a tentative D gene TRBD1 over 5 matching bases. The clonotype was recovered from a female donor with celiac disease. Here the CDR3 is given as CASSIRQSDTQYF. The bases read TGTGCCAGCAGCATCCGACAGTCAGATACGCAGTATTTT.